This entry lists 4 T cell receptor beta chains sequenced from one sample in a study of shared clonotypes between healthy human individuals. The repertoire was sequenced with immunoSEQ multiplex PCR; TCRdb's copy has only in-frame clones and lacks some. The profile covers 600,000 to 800,000 clones, with roughly 72% appearing a single time and over 1.5% taken by the ten largest. The sample was memory CD4+ T cells sorted from blood. The subset is: CD45RA-negative fraction. These receptors all come from a woman aged 25 to 39 in good health.

The genes are TRBV2 and TRBJ2-1, with 8 bases matching TRBD2. Losses at the gene ends were 9 bases for V and 8 bases for J; bases not matched to a gene: 9. Germline V gene sequence: CDR1 SNHLY, CDR2 FYNNEI. This CDR3 contains 13 residues. The CDR3 reads CASIRLATHEQFF. The CDR3 DNA sequence: TGTGCCAGTATACGACTAGCGACCCATGAGCAGTTCTTC.

The gene calls are TRBV27 and TRBJ2-7; 9 nucleotides agree with TRBD1. The CDR3 extends over 15 amino acids. Germline values: CDR1 MNHEY, CDR2 SMNVEV (reference sequence). The V segment lost 6 bases and the J segment 4 bases; nucleotides outside the gene matches: 10. In DNA, the CDR3 is TGTGCCAGCAGCATGTCGTGGGACAGGGTTTACGAGCAGTACTTC. Translating it yields CASSMSWDRVYEQYF.

The chain has TRBV15 and TRBJ1-2; TRBD1 agrees at 8 bases. The CDR3 runs 14 residues. From germline, CDR1 is LNHNV and CDR2 YYDKDF (reference sequence). V shed 0 bases, J shed 7 bases, and the junction held 4 bases outside the gene matches. CDR3 sequence: CATSRDPGGGGYTF. The CDR3 DNA reads TGTGCCACCAGCAGAGATCCAGGGGGCGGTGGCTACACCTTC.

The rearrangement joins TRBV5-1 to TRBJ1-1; TRBD1 matches at 7 bases. The CDR3 has 15 residues. V shed 1 base and J 0 bases; nucleotides not matched to a gene: 3. The germline gives CDR1 SGHRS, CDR2 YFSETQ. The CDR3 nucleotides read TGCGCCAGCAGCTTGCATCAGGGGGTGAACACTGAAGCTTTCTTT. Translation: CASSLHQGVNTEAFF.